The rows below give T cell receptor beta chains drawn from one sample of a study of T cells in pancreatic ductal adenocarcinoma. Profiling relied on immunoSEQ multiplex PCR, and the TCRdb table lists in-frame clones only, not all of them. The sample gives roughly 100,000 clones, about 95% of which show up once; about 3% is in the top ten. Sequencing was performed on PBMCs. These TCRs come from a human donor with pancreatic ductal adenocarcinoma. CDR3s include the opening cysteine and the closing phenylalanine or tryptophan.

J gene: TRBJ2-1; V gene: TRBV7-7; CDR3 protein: CASSLGSYNEQFF
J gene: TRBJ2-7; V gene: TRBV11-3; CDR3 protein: CASSLRDTQDEQYF
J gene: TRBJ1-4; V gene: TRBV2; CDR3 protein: CASTGSNEKLFF
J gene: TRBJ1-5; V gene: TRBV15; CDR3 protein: CATSRDEGTNQPQHF
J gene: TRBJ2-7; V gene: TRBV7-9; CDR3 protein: CASSLASSGRSVDEQYF
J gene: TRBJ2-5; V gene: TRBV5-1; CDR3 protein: CASSPGTSGRETQYF
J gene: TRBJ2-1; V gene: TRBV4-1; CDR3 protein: CASSLRAAAGSYNEQFF
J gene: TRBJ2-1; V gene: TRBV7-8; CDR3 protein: CASTYSGSSYNEQFF
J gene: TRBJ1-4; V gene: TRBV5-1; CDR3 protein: CASSTGQGTEKLFF
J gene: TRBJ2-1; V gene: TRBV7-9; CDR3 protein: CASKASGSYNEQFF
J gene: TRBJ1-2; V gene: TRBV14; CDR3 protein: CASSQDDRGYYGYTF
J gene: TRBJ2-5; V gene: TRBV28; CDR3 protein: CASQGQGASQETQYF
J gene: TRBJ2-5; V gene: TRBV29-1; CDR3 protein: CSVVGGRGQETQYF
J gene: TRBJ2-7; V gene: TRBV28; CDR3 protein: CASSLDAGNPYEQYF
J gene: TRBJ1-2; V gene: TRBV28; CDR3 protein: CASSLGDRGNYGYTF
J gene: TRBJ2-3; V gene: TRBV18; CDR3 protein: CASSPLPRLAGVTDTQYF
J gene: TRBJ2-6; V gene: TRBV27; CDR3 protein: CASGFGSATGANVLTF
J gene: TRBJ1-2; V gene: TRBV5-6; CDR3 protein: CASSPVLNNYGYTF
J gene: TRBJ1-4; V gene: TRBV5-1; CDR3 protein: CASAILATNEKLFF
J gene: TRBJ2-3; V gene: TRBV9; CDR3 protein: CASNLGGYTDTQYF
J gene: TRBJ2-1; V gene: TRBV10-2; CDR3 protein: CASSVRTPNEQFF
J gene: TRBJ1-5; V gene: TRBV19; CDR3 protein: CASSDAPWTANQPQHF
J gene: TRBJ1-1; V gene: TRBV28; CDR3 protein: CASSSLPPEAFF
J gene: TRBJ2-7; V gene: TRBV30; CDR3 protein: CAWRALGPYEQYF
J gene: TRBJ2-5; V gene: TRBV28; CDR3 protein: CASSLRGSDYRETQYF
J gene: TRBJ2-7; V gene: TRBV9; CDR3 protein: CASSVARLADPYEQYF
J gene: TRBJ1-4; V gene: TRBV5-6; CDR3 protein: CASSLYRSGRNEKLFF
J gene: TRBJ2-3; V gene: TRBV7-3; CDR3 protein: CASSLGRGPTDTQYF
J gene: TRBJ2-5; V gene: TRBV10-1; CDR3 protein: CASSELASETQYF
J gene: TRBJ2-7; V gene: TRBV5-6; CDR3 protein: CASSLGVYEQYF
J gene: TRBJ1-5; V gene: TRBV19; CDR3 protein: CASSSGLNQPQHF
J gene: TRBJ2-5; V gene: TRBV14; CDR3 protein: CASSHQRGSGRGETQYF
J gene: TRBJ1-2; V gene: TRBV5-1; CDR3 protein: CASSRGQGVYGYTF
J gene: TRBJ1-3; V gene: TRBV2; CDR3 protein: CASSVGTGNTIYF
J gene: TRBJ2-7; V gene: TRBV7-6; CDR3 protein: CASSPQDTVEQYF
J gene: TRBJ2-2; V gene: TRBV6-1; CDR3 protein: CASGEQGAGELFF
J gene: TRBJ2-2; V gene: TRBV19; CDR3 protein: CASGGSRNTGELFF
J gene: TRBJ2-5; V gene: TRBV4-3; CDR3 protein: CASSLRSGETQYF
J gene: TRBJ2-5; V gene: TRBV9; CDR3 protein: CASSPGGETQYF
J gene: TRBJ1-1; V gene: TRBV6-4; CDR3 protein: CACGQMNTEAFF
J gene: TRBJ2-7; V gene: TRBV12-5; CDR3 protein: CASGTSGTYEQYF
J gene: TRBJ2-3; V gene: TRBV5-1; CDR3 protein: CASSYGDRESTDTQYF
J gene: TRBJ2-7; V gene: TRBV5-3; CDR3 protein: CARSLVGSGTYYEQYF
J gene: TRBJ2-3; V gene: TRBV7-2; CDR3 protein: CATAGLASDTQYF
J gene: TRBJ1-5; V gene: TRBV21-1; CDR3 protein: CASSKGGQGVSNQPQHF
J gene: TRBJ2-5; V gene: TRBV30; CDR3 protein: CAWSVSSKETQYF
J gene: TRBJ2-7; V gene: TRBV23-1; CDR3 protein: CASSLRDSSYEQYF
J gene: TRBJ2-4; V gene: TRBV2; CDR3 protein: CASSDSPVQYF
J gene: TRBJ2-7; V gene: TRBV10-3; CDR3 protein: CAISEGGTTGDEQYF
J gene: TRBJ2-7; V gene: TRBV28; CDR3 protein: CASSRGLGEQYF
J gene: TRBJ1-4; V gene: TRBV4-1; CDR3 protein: CASSQALGQHEKLFF
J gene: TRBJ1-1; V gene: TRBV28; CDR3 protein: CASSLQNTEAFF
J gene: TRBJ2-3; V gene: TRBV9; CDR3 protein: CASSVIGDTDTQYF
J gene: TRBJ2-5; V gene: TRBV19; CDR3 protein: CASSIGTGYQETQYF
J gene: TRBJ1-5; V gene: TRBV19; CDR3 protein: CATGQGMGQPQHF
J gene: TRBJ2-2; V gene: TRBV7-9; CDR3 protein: CASSLGLSTGELFF
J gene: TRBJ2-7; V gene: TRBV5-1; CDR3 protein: CASSEGGEGAYEQYF
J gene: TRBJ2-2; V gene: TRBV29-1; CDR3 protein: CSGRRGTGELFF
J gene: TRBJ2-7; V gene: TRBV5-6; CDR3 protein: CASSLTGQGPYEQYF
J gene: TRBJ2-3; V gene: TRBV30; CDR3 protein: CAWNLERNTDTQYF